A single sample gave rise to the 11 T cell receptor beta chains below, sequenced in a study of blood T cells in healthy people across ages. Primers used in a second PCR of roughly 6 to 12 cycles were a sample-barcoded 5' primer and a J-beta primer mix. TCRdb called the 5' RACE reads again in MiXCR, with one record for every CDR3 protein. The data show 540,000 or so distinct CDR3 sequences, with roughly 28% seen just once and about 18% held by the top ten. Sequencing was carried out using blood. Receptor source: a woman in her 70s in good health.

The chain is built from TRBV7-2 and TRBJ2-1, with 9 bases matching TRBD2. The J call is uncertain, as TRBJ2-5 better fits the DNA end. The CDR3 runs 15 residues. Per germline, CDR1 SGHTA and CDR2 FQGNSA. The DNA of the CDR3 is TGTGCCAGCAGCGCGGCGGGGGGGCATGAAAAGACCCAGTACTTC. Protein sequence: CASSAAGGHEKTQYF.

This rearrangement joins TRBV7-3 to TRBJ2-4; tentatively, D is TRBD2 (6 bases). Germline V gives CDR1 SGHTA, CDR2 FQGTGA. This CDR3 has 13 amino acids. V was trimmed by 3 bases and J by 12 bases, leaving 15 bases between them. In DNA, the CDR3 is TGTGCCAGCAGCTTGGGCGGGAAGATGGATCAGTACTTC. Translation: CASSLGGKMDQYF.

This clonotype was detected a few times. The V call is TRBV19, the J call TRBJ2-3, with TRBD2 matching over 9 bases. Germline lookup yields CDR1 LNHDA and CDR2 SQIVND (reference sequence). V lost 3 bases, J lost 5 bases, and 3 bases stayed unmatched. This CDR3 is 14 amino acids long. The CDR3 protein is CASSISGGRDTQYF. The DNA for the CDR3 is TGTGCCAGTAGTATCAGCGGGGGGAGAGATACGCAGTATTTT. Combining the CDR3 with reference TRBV19 and TRBJ2-3 gives the whole variable domain DGGITQSPKYLFRKEGQNVTLSCEQNLNHDAMYWYRQDPGQGLRLIYYSQIVNDFQKGDIAEGYSVSREKKESFPLTVTSAQKNPTAFYLCASSISGGRDTQYFGPGTRLTVL.

This chain joins TRBV11-3 and TRBJ1-2; 10 bases agree with TRBD1. Per the germline V gene, CDR1 is SGHNT and CDR2 is YENEEA. V gave up 4 bases and J gave up 5 bases; unmatched junction bases: 13. The CDR3 contains 17 residues. CDR3 in DNA: TGTGCCAGCAGCTCCCGGGACAGGGGTCTCCTCGGGTATGGCTACACCTTC. Its protein is CASSSRDRGLLGYGYTF.

This sequence joins TRBV7-9 and TRBJ1-1; D is possibly TRBD1 (5 bases). The CDR3 has 12 amino acids. V shed 3 bases and J shed 7 bases, with 9 bases lying between them. Germline V gives CDR1 SEHNR, CDR2 FQNEAQ (reference sequence). CDR3: CASSFQGFEAFF. The CDR3 region has the DNA TGTGCCAGCAGCTTCCAGGGTTTTGAAGCTTTCTTT.

This clonotype was found a few times. V and J are TRBV29-1 and TRBJ1-1, with D possibly being TRBD1 (5 bases). Looked up from germline, CDR1 is SQVTM and CDR2 is ANQGSEA. V was trimmed by 7 bases and J by 1 base, leaving 16 bases between them. This CDR3 spans 14 amino acids. The CDR3 DNA reads TGCAGCGCCGTCCTCCCAGACAGGAACACTGAAGCTTTCTTT. It is translated as CSAVLPDRNTEAFF.

This clonotype was found a few times. The conserved final phenylalanine or tryptophan is absent from the CDR3, which likely points to a read error. V gene TRBV5-1 combines with J gene TRBJ1-1; possible D gene TRBD1, 6 bases. CDR3 length: 14 amino acids. Germline lookup yields CDR1 SGHRS and CDR2 YFSETQ. Trimming took 4 bases from V and 11 from J, leaving 21 bases between them. CDR3 in amino acids: CASSVDAGASNAFL. CDR3 coding DNA: TGCGCCAGCAGCGTGGATGCGGGGGCCTCGAACGCTTTCCTT.

In this sample, this clonotype turned up a few times. The chain uses TRBV24-1 and TRBJ1-2, with D uncertain. The CDR3 has 12 amino acids. V was pared by 4 bases and J by 5 bases, with 7 bases between. Germline lookup yields CDR1 KGHDR and CDR2 SFDVKD. CDR3 nucleotides: TGTGCCACCAGTGACACAGCTTATGGCTACACCTTC. Its protein product is CATSDTAYGYTF.

This clonotype was counted between two and nine times. The chain carries TRBV5-6 and TRBJ2-5; D call uncertain. The J call could be wrong; TRBJ2-7 is a better fit for the DNA end. The germline V gene has CDR1 SGHDT and CDR2 YYEEEE. CDR3 length: 13 amino acids. Here the CDR3 reads CASGPGSSYEQYF. CDR3 bases: TGTGCCAGCGGACCTGGTAGTTCCTACGAGCAGTACTTC.

This chain links TRBV19 with TRBJ1-1; possibly TRBD1 for D (6 bases). Germline CDR1 and CDR2: LNHDA and SQIVND (reference sequence). V was pared by 9 bases and J by 0 bases, with 17 bases between. This CDR3 spans 15 amino acids. CDR3 DNA: TGTGCCAGCCGACAGACAGGTTCTATGAACACTGAAGCTTTCTTT. Translated: CASRQTGSMNTEAFF.

The chain is built from TRBV7-9 and TRBJ2-2; D not certain. CDR1 is SEHNR, CDR2 FQNEAQ, per germline (reference sequence). CDR3 length: 11 amino acids. Trimming cost V 5 bases and J 7 bases, with 5 bases left between them. CDR3 in amino acids: CASSPDGELFF. The CDR3 DNA reads as TGTGCCAGCAGCCCAGACGGGGAGCTGTTTTTT.